Listed below are T cell receptor beta chains from one sample, sequenced in a study of T cells after yellow fever vaccination. TCRdb called the 5' RACE reads again in MiXCR, with one record for every CDR3 protein. The sample gives more than 300,000 distinct CDR3 sequences, around 4.5% of which show up once; around 19% is in the top ten. This material consisted of PBMCs, taken 15 days after the yellow fever booster vaccination. The source is a man aged 18-30 years who received the YFV17D yellow fever vaccine. The CDR3 runs from the conserved cysteine through the conserved F or W.

TRBJ2-7,TRBV4-3,CASSLDWSLFYEQYF
TRBJ2-1,TRBV5-6,CASSRTGGHNEQFF
TRBJ2-1,TRBV15,CATSRRPEIHEQFF
TRBJ2-2,TRBV4-2,CASSQDTSGSNTGELFF
TRBJ2-1,TRBV6-2/TRBV6-3,CASRTIQGSSYNEQFF
TRBJ2-7,TRBV7-9,CASALSAVSYEQYF
TRBJ1-2,TRBV6-6,CASSYWQGEGGYTF
TRBJ2-7,TRBV7-6,CASSRDLTYEQYF
TRBJ2-3,TRBV4-3,CASSPTGGGPYSTDTQYF
TRBJ1-5,TRBV18,CASSPFGQGSNQPQHF
TRBJ2-5,TRBV18,CASRTIGETQYF
TRBJ2-3,TRBV23-1,CASSPRTSRPLTFAQYF
TRBJ2-3,TRBV6-1,CATAIRDSWATDTQYF
TRBJ2-7,TRBV5-1,CASSQDGGTGVDEQYF
TRBJ2-7,TRBV7-6,CASGTGTSGDEQYF
TRBJ1-1,TRBV9,CASSVSGYTEAFF
TRBJ2-1,TRBV11-2,CASSLGRGGSSYNEQFF
TRBJ2-3,TRBV4-1,CASSQVYTSTDTQYF
TRBJ2-3,TRBV7-3,CASSLRPLTDSYTDTQYF
TRBJ1-1,TRBV10-3,CAISVSGRGTEAFF
TRBJ1-5,TRBV19,CASSTSAGPQHF
TRBJ2-5,TRBV29-1,CSAGRTAEETQYF
TRBJ1-5,TRBV19,CASKADSNQPQHF
TRBJ2-2,TRBV20-1,CSARPQGRGTGELFF
TRBJ2-3,TRBV6-5,CASRTHLGDTQYF
TRBJ2-3,TRBV5-1,CASSAQRGGQYF
TRBJ2-5,TRBV5-4,CASSLETGRAETQYF
TRBJ1-5,TRBV27,CASRGQYNQPQHF